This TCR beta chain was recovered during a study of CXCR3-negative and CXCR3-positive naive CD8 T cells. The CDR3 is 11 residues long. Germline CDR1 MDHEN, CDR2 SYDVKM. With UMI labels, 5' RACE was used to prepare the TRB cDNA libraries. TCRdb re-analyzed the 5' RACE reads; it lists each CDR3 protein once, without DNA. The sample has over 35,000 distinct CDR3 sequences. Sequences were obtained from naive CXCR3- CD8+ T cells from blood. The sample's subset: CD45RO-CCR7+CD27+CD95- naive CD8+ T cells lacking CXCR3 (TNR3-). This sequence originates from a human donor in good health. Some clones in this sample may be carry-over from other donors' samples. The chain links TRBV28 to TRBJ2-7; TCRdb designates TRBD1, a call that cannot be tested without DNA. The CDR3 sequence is CAIDGGYEQYF. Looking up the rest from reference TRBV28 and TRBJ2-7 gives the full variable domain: DVKVTQSSRYLVKRTGEKVFLECVQDMDHENMFWYRQDPGLGLRLIYFSYDVKMKEKGDIPEGYSVSREKKERFSLILESASTNQTSMYLCAIDGGYEQYFGPGTRLTVT.